Following are 22 T cell receptor delta chains from one sample sequenced in a study of Vδ1+ human thymocytes. General study points: Thymic TRG and TRD repertoires appeared highly polyclonal.

The template was reverse-transcribed extracted RNA. Multiplex PCR used pooled V-gene forward primers and a constant-region reverse primer to amplify CDR3s. TCRdb reprocessed the multiplex PCR reads through CATT. The data hold about 55,000 delta-chain clones, with about 16% observed a single time. No antigen is known for these receptors. The sequencing sample was made of Vdelta1+ gamma-delta thymocytes from the thymus. Subset denoted: FACS-sorted CD3+ TCRalphabeta- TCRVdelta1+ TCRVdelta2- thymocytes. These receptor sequences come from a boy under two years old who had congenital heart surgery.

The genes are TRDV1 and TRDJ1, with 9 bases fitting TRDD3. The CDR3 runs to 16 residues. V gave up 0 bases and J gave up 4 bases; unmatched junction bases: 6. The germline gives CDR1 TSWWSYY, CDR2 QGS. DNA of the CDR3: TGTGCTCTTGGGGAACTAGGGGGATACTTGAGCGATAAACTCATCTTT. Protein: CALGELGGYLSDKLIF.

This clone was seen a handful of times. The rearrangement links TRDV1 to TRDJ1, with 9 bases matching TRDD3. Germline CDR1 is TSWWSYY and CDR2 is QGS. V shed 2 bases and J 0 bases; nucleotides not matched to a gene: 16. CDR3 length: 20 residues. The CDR3 spells CALGEGPSQTGGTYTDKLIF. DNA of the CDR3: TGTGCTCTTGGGGAAGGTCCTAGCCAGACTGGGGGAACGTACACCGATAAACTCATCTTT.

The V and J genes are TRDV1 and TRDJ1, with 10 bases aligning to TRDD3. The V gene's germline CDR1 is TSWWSYY and CDR2 QGS. The CDR3 runs 21 residues. V dropped 5 bases and J dropped 6; count of bases not matched to a gene: 27. CDR3 coding DNA: TGTGCTCTTGGGATAAACCTTCATATCACCCTGGGGGATAACCAGCAATATAAACTCATCTTT. Translating it yields CALGINLHITLGDNQQYKLIF.

This clone showed up just a few times. It is unclear where the CDR3 begins or ends on the DNA, so no DNA is shown, and the CDR3 is as TCRdb lists it. The V and J genes are TRDV1 and TRDJ1; no check of the table's D call, TRDD3, against the DNA was made. From its first to its last residue, the CDR3 has 21 amino acids. CDR1 is TSWWSYY, CDR2 QGS, per germline. The CDR3 spells CALGDWGPGVEGITYTDKLIF.

This clone turned up a few times. The chain is built from TRDV1 and TRDJ1; 12 bases map to TRDD3. This CDR3 has 20 residues. Losses at the gene ends were 4 bases for V and 2 bases for J; bases not matched to a gene: 17. The germline gives CDR1 TSWWSYY, CDR2 QGS. CDR3: CALGAIRSFVLGDTTDKLIF. For the CDR3, the DNA is TGTGCTCTTGGGGCCATCAGGTCCTTCGTACTGGGGGATACAACCGATAAACTCATCTTT.

This clone was seen only a few times. The J gene is TRDJ1, the V gene TRDV1; D may be TRDD3 (6 bases). Trimming removed 3 bases from V and 1 base from J, with 18 bases in between. CDR1 is TSWWSYY and CDR2 is QGS in the germline V gene. The CDR3 extends over 17 amino acids. Here the CDR3 reads CALGDPRDKEGTDKLIF. The CDR3 nucleotides are TGTGCTCTTGGGGACCCGCGGGATAAGGAGGGCACCGATAAACTCATCTTT.

The chain combines TRDV1 with TRDJ1; 13 nucleotides align to TRDD3. V shed 3 bases and J 3 bases; nucleotides not matched to a gene: 31. The CDR3 is 25 residues long. Looked up from germline, CDR1 is TSWWSYY and CDR2 is QGS. CDR3 sequence: CALGDTPTPLLGDTLGDGLSDKLIF. The CDR3 DNA is TGTGCTCTTGGGGACACACCTACGCCACTACTGGGGGATACGCTTGGAGATGGTTTGTCCGATAAACTCATCTTT.

The rearrangement links TRDV1 to TRDJ1; 11 bases match TRDD3. The CDR3 has 18 amino acids. Trimming at V came to 3 bases and at J to 2 bases, leaving 11 bases not matched to a gene. The V gene's germline CDR1 is TSWWSYY and CDR2 QGS. CDR3 bases: TGTGCTCTTGGGGATTCCTATTGGGGGATACGTGTTACCGATAAACTCATCTTT. Encoded protein: CALGDSYWGIRVTDKLIF.

In this sample, this clone turned up a few times. V usage is TRDV1 and J usage is TRDJ1; D gene unclear. Germline loops: CDR1 TSWWSYY, CDR2 QGS. The V end was cut by 0 bases, the J end by 0 bases, with 11 bases between. This CDR3 region has 16 residues. CDR3 residues: CALGELLGPHTDKLIF. In nucleotides, the CDR3 is TGTGCTCTTGGGGAACTCTTGGGCCCCCACACCGATAAACTCATCTTT.

This clone was detected a few times. The chain links TRDV1 to TRDJ1; TRDD3 aligns across 10 bases. This CDR3 has 24 residues. Germline V gives CDR1 TSWWSYY, CDR2 QGS. The ends lost 0 bases at V and 0 bases at J; junction bases unmatched: 25. The CDR3 bases are TGTGCTCTTGGGGAACTATTAGGGGTCCTATGGGGGATACCTTGGATCGAGTACACCGATAAACTCATCTTT. Encoded protein: CALGELLGVLWGIPWIEYTDKLIF.

This clone was seen a handful of times. The chain recombines TRDV1 with TRDJ1, with D hard to call. Germline V gene lookup returns CDR1 TSWWSYY and CDR2 QGS. The CDR3 runs 19 residues. V lost 0 bases, J lost 7 bases, and 27 bases lay in between. As DNA, the CDR3 is TGTGCTCTTGGGGAACTTACCCCACGTCGGGCTTTGGTACGCGGTAAACTCATCTTT. Its protein is CALGELTPRRALVRGKLIF.

This sequence joins TRDV1 and TRDJ1, with 7 bases lining up with TRDD3. Germline V gene data show CDR1 as TSWWSYY and CDR2 as QGS. Trimming cost V 5 bases and J 0 bases; bases outside gene matches: 51. The CDR3 runs 30 residues. CDR3 sequence reads: CALGPHIREYTKAVLGTPQNNTAYTDKLIF. CDR3 in DNA: TGTGCTCTTGGGCCCCACATTCGAGAATATACTAAAGCAGTACTGGGGACGCCACAGAATAATACTGCGTACACCGATAAACTCATCTTT.

The J gene is TRDJ1, the V gene TRDV1, with 9 nucleotides matching TRDD3. The junction had 20 bases not matched to a gene; V was cut back by 0 bases and J by 0 bases. The CDR3 is 22 residues long. Germline values: CDR1 TSWWSYY, CDR2 QGS. This CDR3 is CALGELPLLRGYWGTYTDKLIF. In DNA form, the CDR3 reads TGTGCTCTTGGGGAACTGCCCCTCCTACGGGGGTACTGGGGGACCTACACCGATAAACTCATCTTT.

The chain is built from TRDV1 and TRDJ1, with 10 bases identical to TRDD3. J was trimmed by 0 bases and V by 0 bases; bases with no gene match: 34. The CDR3 sequence is 27 residues long. The V gene's germline CDR1 is TSWWSYY and CDR2 QGS. The CDR3 coding sequence is TGTGCTCTTGGGGAACTCCCATGTCTTCCTACCCCTTCTCGTACTGGGGGATCCTTCCCTTACACCGATAAACTCATCTTT. Translated, it gives CALGELPCLPTPSRTGGSFPYTDKLIF.

The chain combines TRDV1 with TRDJ1; 8 nucleotides line up with TRDD3. This CDR3 comprises 16 residues. Germline CDR1 reads TSWWSYY; CDR2 reads QGS. Trimming at V came to 6 bases and at J to 0 bases, leaving 9 bases not matched to a gene. The CDR3 is CALGSGGPFHTDKLIF. The CDR3 DNA follows: TGTGCTCTTGGTTCTGGGGGACCCTTCCACACCGATAAACTCATCTTT.

The table lists this clone with a few counts. The J gene is TRDJ1, the V gene TRDV1, with TRDD3 matching over 13 bases. CDR3 length: 15 amino acids. The ends lost 9 bases at V and 3 bases at J; junction bases unmatched: 7. Germline V CDR1 and CDR2: TSWWSYY, QGS. The CDR3 sequence: CALTYWGIRPDKLIF. Written as DNA, the CDR3 is TGTGCTCTAACGTACTGGGGGATACGGCCCGATAAACTCATCTTT.

The chain combines TRDV1 with TRDJ1, with 8 bases aligning to TRDD3. Germline CDR1 reads TSWWSYY; CDR2 reads QGS. The CDR3 extends over 17 amino acids. The V segment lost 2 bases and the J segment 4 bases; nucleotides outside the gene matches: 12. CDR3 coding DNA: TGTGCTCTTGGGGAATTTTTCCTCGGGGATACATGCGATAAACTCATCTTT. Its translation: CALGEFFLGDTCDKLIF.

The chain couples TRDV1 to TRDJ1; 10 bases are shared with TRDD3. J gave up 0 bases and V 2 bases, and 18 bases lay outside the gene matches. The V gene's germline CDR1 is TSWWSYY and CDR2 QGS. The CDR3 loop spans 21 amino acids. CDR3 sequence: CALGEASLPLLGDPYTDKLIF. The DNA for the CDR3 is TGTGCTCTTGGGGAAGCCTCCCTTCCCTTACTGGGGGATCCTTACACCGATAAACTCATCTTT.

The rearrangement joins TRDV1 to TRDJ1; TRDD3 agrees at 8 bases. The V gene's germline CDR1 is TSWWSYY and CDR2 QGS. V lost 0 bases to trimming and J lost 0 bases; unmatched junction nucleotides: 30. This CDR3 region has 25 residues. This CDR3 reads CALGELPAFPELWGTRARYTDKLIF. The CDR3, as DNA: TGTGCTCTTGGGGAACTCCCGGCCTTCCCAGAACTCTGGGGGACCCGTGCTCGGTACACCGATAAACTCATCTTT.

The chain couples TRDV1 to TRDJ1, with D possibly being TRDD3 (5 bases). CDR3 length: 19 amino acids. Trimming left V 3 bases short and J 0 bases short, with 23 bases between. CDR1 and CDR2 (germline): TSWWSYY, QGS. The CDR3 spells CALGEPFGSIIRYTDKLIF. The CDR3 DNA sequence: TGTGCTCTTGGGGAGCCGTTCGGGTCCATAATACGATACACCGATAAACTCATCTTT.

This clone was counted only a few times. The chain links TRDV1 to TRDJ1, with 10 bases fitting TRDD3. The CDR3 sequence is 20 residues long. Looked up from germline, CDR1 is TSWWSYY and CDR2 is QGS. V shed 5 bases and J 0 bases; nucleotides not matched to a gene: 18. The CDR3 region has the DNA TGTGCTCTTGGGAGGGTTCTTCCTCTACTGGGGGATCCGCACACCGATAAACTCATCTTT. This sequence encodes CALGRVLPLLGDPHTDKLIF.

This rearrangement joins TRDV1 to TRDJ1, with D possibly matching TRDD2 (9 bases). This CDR3 region has 20 residues. V was shortened by 5 bases and J by 1 base, with 29 bases between the two germline ends. CDR1 is TSWWSYY and CDR2 is QGS in the germline V gene. The CDR3 loop reads CALGTTFLRAGDTPTDKLIF. Here the CDR3 DNA reads TGTGCTCTTGGGACGACCTTCCTACGGGCTGGGGATACCCCCACCGATAAACTCATCTTT.